This T cell receptor beta chain was recorded in a study of human T cells and chemical hapten exposure. Study overall: DPC at 0.01% went onto the upper back in patch tests, read at 6 days.

Trimming pared 7 bases from V and 10 bases from J, leaving 15 bases between. Germline lookup yields CDR1 SGHNT and CDR2 YYREEE (reference sequence). The CDR3 extends over 13 amino acids. The time point was: patch test 3, about 24 weeks after DPC sensitization. Treatment: therapeutic diphenylcyclopropenone sensitization with weekly scalp DPC. This clonotype was observed at least ten times. From the RACE reads, TCRdb called clonotypes with MiXCR, one entry per CDR3 protein. The sample has 82,000 or so distinct CDR3 sequences, over 10% seen once. This material consisted of whole blood, taken in connection with sensitization to the hapten diphenylcyclopropenone (DPC). The chain links TRBV5-4 to TRBJ1-6; tentative D call: TRBD1 (6 bases). The clonotype was recovered from a woman aged 45-65 years with alopecia areata. Some clones in this sample may be carry-over from other donors' samples. CDR3 in amino acids: CASGGQGSSPLHF. The CDR3 bases are TGTGCCAGCGGGGGGCAGGGAAGCTCACCCCTCCACTTT.